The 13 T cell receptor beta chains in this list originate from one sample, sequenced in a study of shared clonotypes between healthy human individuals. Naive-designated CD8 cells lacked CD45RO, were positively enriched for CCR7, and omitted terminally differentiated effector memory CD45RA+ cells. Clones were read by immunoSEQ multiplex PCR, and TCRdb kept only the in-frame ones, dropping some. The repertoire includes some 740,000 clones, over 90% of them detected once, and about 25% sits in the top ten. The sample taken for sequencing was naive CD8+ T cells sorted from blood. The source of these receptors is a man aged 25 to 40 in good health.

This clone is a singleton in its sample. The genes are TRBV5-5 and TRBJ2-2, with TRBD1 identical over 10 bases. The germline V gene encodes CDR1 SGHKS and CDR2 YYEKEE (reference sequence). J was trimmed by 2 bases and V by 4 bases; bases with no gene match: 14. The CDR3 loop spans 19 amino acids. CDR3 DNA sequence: TGTGCCAGCAGCCCCACCCCATACGACAGGGGGCAAAACACCGGGGAGCTGTTTTTT. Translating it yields CASSPTPYDRGQNTGELFF.

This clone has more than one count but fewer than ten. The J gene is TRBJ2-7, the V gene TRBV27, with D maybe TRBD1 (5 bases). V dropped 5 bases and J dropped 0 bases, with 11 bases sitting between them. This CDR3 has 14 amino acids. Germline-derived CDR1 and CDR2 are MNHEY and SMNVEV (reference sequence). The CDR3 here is CASSPWGPSYEQYF. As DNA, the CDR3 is TGTGCCAGCAGTCCATGGGGCCCCTCCTACGAGCAGTACTTC.

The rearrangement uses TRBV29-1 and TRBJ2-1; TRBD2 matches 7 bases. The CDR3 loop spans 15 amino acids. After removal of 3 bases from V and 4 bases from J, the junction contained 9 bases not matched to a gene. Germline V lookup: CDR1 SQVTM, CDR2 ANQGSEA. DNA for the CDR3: TGCAGCGTTGAGGGGGGGACCAAACCTTACAATGAGCAGTTCTTC. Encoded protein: CSVEGGTKPYNEQFF.

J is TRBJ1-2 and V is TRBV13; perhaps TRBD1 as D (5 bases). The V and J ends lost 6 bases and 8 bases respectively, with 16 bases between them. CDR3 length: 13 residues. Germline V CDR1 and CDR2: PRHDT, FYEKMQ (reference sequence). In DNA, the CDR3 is TGTGCCAGCAGTGCCGAGGGGCGATACGGCTACACCTTC. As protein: CASSAEGRYGYTF.

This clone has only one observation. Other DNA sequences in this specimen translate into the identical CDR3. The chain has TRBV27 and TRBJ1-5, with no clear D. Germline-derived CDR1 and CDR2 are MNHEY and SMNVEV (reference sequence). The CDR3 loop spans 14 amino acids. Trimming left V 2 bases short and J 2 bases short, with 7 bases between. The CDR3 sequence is CASSLGLGNQPQHF. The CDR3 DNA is TGTGCCAGCAGTTTAGGACTAGGCAATCAGCCCCAGCATTTT.

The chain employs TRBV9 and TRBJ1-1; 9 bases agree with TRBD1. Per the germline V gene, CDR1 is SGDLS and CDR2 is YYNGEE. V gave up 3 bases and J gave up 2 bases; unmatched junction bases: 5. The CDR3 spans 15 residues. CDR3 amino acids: CASSARTGVNTEAFF. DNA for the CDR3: TGTGCCAGCAGCGCGCGGACAGGGGTTAACACTGAAGCTTTCTTT.

This chain's CDR3 is CASSDGDFTYF. For the CDR3, the DNA is TGTGCCAGCAGCGATGGGGACTTTACGTACTTC. This chain uses TRBV9 with TRBJ2-4; possibly TRBD2 for D (6 bases). The CDR3 sequence is 11 residues long. V gave up 3 bases and J gave up 15 bases, with 13 bases separating them. Germline-derived CDR1 and CDR2 are SGDLS and YYNGEE.

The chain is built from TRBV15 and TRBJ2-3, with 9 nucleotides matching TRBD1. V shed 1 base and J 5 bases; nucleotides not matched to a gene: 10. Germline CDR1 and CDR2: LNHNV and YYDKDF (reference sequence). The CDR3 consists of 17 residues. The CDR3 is CATSRVIRTGVIDTQYF. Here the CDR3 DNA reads TGTGCCACCAGCAGAGTTATCAGGACAGGGGTTATAGATACGCAGTATTTT.

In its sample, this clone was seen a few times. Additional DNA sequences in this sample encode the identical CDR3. The CDR3 loop is CAISESGGTSNQPQHF. In nucleotides, the CDR3 is TGTGCCATCAGTGAGTCGGGAGGGACGAGCAATCAGCCCCAGCATTTT. The rearrangement links TRBV10-3 to TRBJ1-5; tentative D call: TRBD1 (5 bases). V was clipped by 0 bases and J by 1 base, with 10 bases between them. This CDR3 is 16 amino acids long. Germline V gene sequence: CDR1 ENHRY, CDR2 SYGVKD.

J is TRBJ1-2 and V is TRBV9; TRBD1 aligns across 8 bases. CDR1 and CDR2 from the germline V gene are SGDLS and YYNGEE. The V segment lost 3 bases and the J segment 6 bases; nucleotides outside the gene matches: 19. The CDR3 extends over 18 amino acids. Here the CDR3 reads CASSGDRGWGAYLDGYTF. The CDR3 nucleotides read TGTGCCAGCAGCGGAGACAGGGGTTGGGGGGCCTATTTAGATGGCTACACCTTC. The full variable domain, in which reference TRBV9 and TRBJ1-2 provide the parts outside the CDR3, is DSGVTQTPKHLITATGQRVTLRCSPRSGDLSVYWYQQSLDQGLQFLIQYYNGEERAKGNILERFSAQQFPDLHSELNLSSLELGDSALYFCASSGDRGWGAYLDGYTFGSGTRLTVV.

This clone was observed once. CDR3 region: CASSPIGLAGFYNEQFF. As DNA, the CDR3 is TGTGCCAGCAGCCCCATTGGGCTAGCGGGATTCTACAATGAGCAGTTCTTC. V usage is TRBV7-9 and J usage is TRBJ2-1; 9 positions agree with TRBD2. This CDR3 spans 17 amino acids. With V trimmed by 5 bases and J by 3 bases, 11 bases remained unmatched. CDR1 is SEHNR, CDR2 FQNEAQ, per germline (reference sequence).

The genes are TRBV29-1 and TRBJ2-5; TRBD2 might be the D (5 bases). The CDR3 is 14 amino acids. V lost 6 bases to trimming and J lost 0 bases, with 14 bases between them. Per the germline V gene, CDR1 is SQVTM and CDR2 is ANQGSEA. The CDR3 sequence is CSVETRGNQETQYF. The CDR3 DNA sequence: TGCAGCGTGGAAACCAGAGGGAACCAAGAGACCCAGTACTTC.

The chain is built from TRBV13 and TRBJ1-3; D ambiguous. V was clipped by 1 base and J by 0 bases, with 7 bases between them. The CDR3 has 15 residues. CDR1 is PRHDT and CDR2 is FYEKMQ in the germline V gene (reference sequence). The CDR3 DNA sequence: TGTGCCAGCAGCTTAGTCGGCAGCTCTGGAAACACCATATATTTT. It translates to CASSLVGSSGNTIYF.